Listed below are T cell receptor beta chains from one sample, sequenced in a study of T cells in Graves' hyperthyroidism and ophthalmopathy. TCRdb processed the multiplex PCR reads anew with MiXCR; each CDR3 protein has one entry. The sample shows about 610,000 distinct CDR3 sequences, around 16% of them seen only once. Sequencing used blood. The receptors shown here come from a woman in her thirties or forties with Graves' ophthalmopathy. The CDR3 runs from the conserved cysteine through the conserved F or W. The D gene is left open where the match is weak. The size of a clone is reported for some rows only, either as once, few or many, or as a class for expanded clones.

>TRBV5-1|TRBJ2-3|many|TRBD2
CASSPGLAGDTDTQYF
TGCGCCAGCAGCCCGGGACTAGCGGGTGACACAGATACGCAGTATTTT
>TRBV29-1|TRBJ1-1|few|NA
CSVEIGDTEAFF
TGCAGCGTTGAAATCGGAGACACTGAAGCTTTCTTT
>TRBV5-1|TRBJ2-1|many|TRBD2
CASSLAGTSLKTEQFF
TGCGCCAGCAGCTTGGCTGGGACTAGCCTGAAGACGGAGCAGTTCTTC
>TRBV24-1|TRBJ2-1|NA|NA
CATSDLRGMAYEQFF
TGTGCCACCAGTGATCTCCGGGGGATGGCATATGAGCAGTTCTTC
>TRBV11-2|TRBJ2-5|few|NA
CASSQGHSRETQYF
TGTGCCAGCAGCCAGGGCCATTCCCGGGAGACCCAGTACTTC
>TRBV19|TRBJ2-3|few|TRBD2
CASSPRGESTDTQYF
TGTGCCAGTAGTCCACGGGGGGAGTCCACAGATACGCAGTATTTT
>TRBV14|TRBJ2-2|NA|NA
CASSHLRTNTGELFF
TGTGCCAGCAGCCACCTGAGGACGAACACCGGGGAGCTGTTTTTT
>TRBV30|TRBJ1-1|many|NA
CAWIGRATEAFF
TGTGCCTGGATCGGGAGGGCAACTGAAGCTTTCTTT
>TRBV28|TRBJ2-7|many|NA
CASNTVGGRYEQYF
TGTGCCAGCAACACCGTGGGGGGCAGGTACGAGCAGTACTTC
>TRBV20-1|TRBJ2-1|many|NA
CSARDSRLANEQFF
TGCAGTGCTAGAGATAGTCGGCTAGCGAATGAGCAGTTCTTC
>TRBV11-2|TRBJ2-3|many|TRBD2
CASAGGGTDTQYF
TGTGCCAGTGCGGGGGGAGGCACAGATACGCAGTATTTT
>TRBV6-1|TRBJ2-2|many|NA
CASSEGRGHDTGELFF
TGTGCCAGCAGTGAAGGAAGGGGTCACGACACCGGGGAGCTGTTTTTT
>TRBV5-6|TRBJ2-4|few|NA
CASSLDSGVGNIQYF
TGTGCCAGCAGCTTGGATTCAGGGGTGGGAAACATTCAGTACTTC
>TRBV29-1|TRBJ2-1|NA|NA
CSVEAWSLDEQFF
TGCAGCGTTGAAGCCTGGTCTTTAGATGAGCAGTTCTTC
>TRBV5-1|TRBJ1-1|many|NA
CASSLGPENTEAFF
TGCGCCAGCAGCTTGGGGCCAGAAAACACTGAAGCTTTCTTT
>TRBV7-9|TRBJ2-1|many|TRBD2
CASSSWTSGMGEQFF
TGTGCCAGCAGCTCGTGGACTAGCGGGATGGGTGAGCAGTTCTTC
>TRBV3-1|TRBJ1-6|NA|TRBD1
CASSQATGANSPLHF
TGTGCCAGCAGCCAAGCGACAGGGGCCAATTCACCCCTCCACTTT
>TRBV12-3/TRBV12-4|TRBJ2-7|many|NA
CASSRRQEIDEQYF
TGTGCCAGCAGTCGCAGACAGGAGATCGACGAGCAGTACTTC
>TRBV25-1|TRBJ1-1|NA|NA
CASSLTGRGAEAFF
TGTGCCAGCAGTCTTACAGGGAGAGGGGCTGAAGCTTTCTTT
>TRBV7-2|TRBJ2-7|NA|NA
CASSSYAASYEQYF
TGTGCCAGCAGCTCCTACGCGGCCTCCTACGAGCAGTACTTC
>TRBV6-1|TRBJ2-3|many|TRBD1
CASSGAGGGTDTQYF
TGTGCCAGCAGTGGGGCAGGGGGCGGCACAGATACGCAGTATTTT
>TRBV10-3|TRBJ1-1|few|NA
CAIGSAVDTEAFF
TGTGCCATCGGGAGCGCGGTGGACACTGAAGCTTTCTTT
>TRBV7-8|TRBJ1-4|few|NA
CASSAETGDNEKLFF
TGTGCCAGCAGCGCAGAAACAGGCGATAATGAAAAACTGTTTTTT
>TRBV10-3|TRBJ1-3|few|NA
CAISEGQHETLGNTIYF
TGTGCCATCAGTGAGGGACAGCATGAGACTCTCGGAAACACCATATATTTT
>TRBV3-1|TRBJ2-1|many|TRBD1
CASSPRDRAWNEQFF
TGTGCCAGCAGCCCCCGGGACAGGGCATGGAATGAGCAGTTCTTC